The entry below describes one TCR beta chain. There is no known antigen for this receptor. No base quality information exists; no much larger clone differs at one position. CD8 naive samples consisted of CD45RO-negative cells that were positively selected for CCR7, yielding a CD45RA+CCR7+ population without TemRA cells. The donors were healthy, HIV-negative adults who had no recently reported acute infections or vaccinations. Every donor was a Caucasian adult living in Nashville, Tennessee, USA. Blood was obtained by leukapheresis, after which PBMCs were separated by Ficoll-Histopaque density gradient centrifugation and cryopreserved in liquid nitrogen vapor phase. Purity and quantity of every magnetically sorted T cell population were checked by analytical flow cytometry. Genomic DNA was isolated from every sorted fraction and measured by UV absorbance on a Nanodrop 2000c. The sample comes from a study of shared clonotypes between healthy human individuals (dated by TCRdb to 2018 to 2020). Some background on the complete study: The cohort comprised two women and a few men aged 18 to 49 years. For each donor, three plates each were used for CD4 naive and CD4 memory, two plates were used for CD8 naive, and one plate was used for CD8 memory. Each donor's leukapheresis produced roughly between roughly 0.85 and 9.5 billion PBMCs. To increase sequencing depth and limit assay-specific biases, TCR repertoire library preparation and sequencing were carried out by different laboratories using diverse techniques. To estimate repertoire size and how much clonotype sharing occurs between individuals, the study deeply sequenced the blood TCR repertoires of roughly 5 healthy adults. Results the study describes overall, beyond this receptor: Because the study included a small number of donors, the genetic and exposure-history diversity represented was limited. Higher generation probabilities were observed for clonotypes shared by all four sorted-subset donors than for non-shared clonotypes. Incomplete sequencing was indicated by rarefaction of sorted-subset datasets, despite the large sequencing depth. When several donors were compared, the shared fraction of clonotypes was about 5.2% for naive CD4, less than 4% for naive CD8, 2.3% for memory CD4, and 0.3% to 0.5% for memory CD8. Pairwise subsampling led to the expectation that sequencing depth would affect the degree of clonotype sharing among donors. Only blood was sampled, and tissue TCR repertoires likely differ from those in blood. Naive subsets generally had larger estimated clonotype richness than memory subsets did.

The germline ends are 20 bases apart after V is trimmed by 7 bases and J by 8 bases. The CDR3 sequence holds 15 residues, the cysteine and phenylalanine included. CDR3 DNA only is kept here, 45 bases in frame from base 1. In the germline V gene, CDR1 corresponds to SNHLY and CDR2 to FYNNEI. Using the deep immunoSEQ assay, multiplex PCR amplified TCR CDR3 regions from genomic DNA. For each cell subset, the extracted genomic DNA was distributed evenly across all wells of several immunoSEQ 96-well plates, and each plate served as one replicate. For sorted subsets, each replicate PCR was loaded with roughly 190 ng genomic DNA, equivalent to about 30,000 T cell genomes. The purified libraries were quantified using a Qubit 3.0 fluorometer, sized with a Bioanalyzer 2100, and then quantified again using the KAPA Library Quantification kit. Every immunoSEQ 96-well plate was sequenced on a separate single-read 150-cycle Illumina NextSeq 550 flow cell. As for the authors' bioinformatics: Because only junctional sequences without quality scores were contained in the immunoSEQ output, filtering matching that applied to full-length reads could not be performed. Sequences were annotated with PyIR, a Python wrapper for IgBLAST v1.9, and V/J genes and CDR3 were assigned using IMGT germline references. Reads with weak V/J assignments (E-value above 1e-6), missing CDR3, stop codons, out-of-frame junctions, or ambiguous translated residues were removed. V3J clonotypes were defined as sequences sharing an identical inferred V gene, J gene, and CDR3 amino acid sequence. The percentage overlap between two repertoires was calculated by dividing the number of shared unique clonotypes by the size of the smaller repertoire. Richness of each repertoire was evaluated using RTK rarefaction, the Chao1 estimator, and Recon v2.1 estimates of unobserved clonotypes. For all TCRbeta clonotypes obtained by the gDNA method from a few donors, generation probabilities were computed with OLGA. TCRdb re-hosts the immuneACCESS table, in-frame sequences only. Its copies lack some clones; in the studies checked, an unresolved V gene accounts for under half of them, and the cause for the rest is not known. V and J calls and clone size follow that table, whereas D and trimming were derived from the DNA. The sample table holds roughly 2.1 million clones, of which 93% were seen once. About 1.8% of the sample goes to the ten largest clones.

The source is a man aged 18 to 29 in good health. Some clones in this sample may be carry-over from other donors' samples. The chain was built from TRBV2 and TRBJ1-4, with the D gene uncertain. The sample was naive CD8+ T cells from PBMCs. The meaning of the sample's cell subset or site label: CD45RA+CCR7+. The CDR3 sequence is CASTPRRARREKLFF. The nucleotide sequence is TGTGCCAGCACTCCCAGGCGAGCTAGGAGAGAAAAACTGTTTTTT.